A single count supports the clone carrying this T cell receptor (beta chain). V shed 4 bases, J shed 3 bases, and the junction held 3 bases outside the gene matches. This CDR3 has 14 residues. From germline, CDR1 is SNHLY and CDR2 FYNNEI. The protocol was immunoSEQ multiplex PCR, while the TCRdb copy is restricted to in-frame clones and leaves out a portion. The sample contains over 150,000 clones, less than 90% of which appear only once. These data originate in a study of T cell responses to AZD1222 COVID-19 vaccine. Overall study: Combined were second doses at about 4 or about 12 weeks.

This TCR derives from an adult in good health. The material was peripheral blood, obtained on day 0 of AZD1222 vaccination. The chain combines TRBV2 with TRBJ1-5; 7 bases are a match to TRBD1. CDR3 sequence: CASSVGTANQPQHF. The CDR3 DNA reads TGTGCCAGCAGTGTAGGGACAGCCAATCAGCCCCAGCATTTT.